A single sample is the source of the 2 T cell receptor beta chains below, sequenced in a study of cytomegalovirus exposure and HLA in healthy donors. Amplification used 60 Vbeta primers and 13 Jbeta primers. The method was immunoSEQ multiplex PCR; TCRdb's version includes in-frame clones alone and lacks a portion of them. The table records about 110,000 clones, 75% of them present only once. Specimen: PBMCs. The source of these receptors is a male donor in good health and CMV-seropositive.

There are a few counts of this clone. The chain has TRBV28 and TRBJ2-5, with D possibly TRBD2 on 6 matching bases. V shed 3 bases and J shed 2 bases, with 16 bases lying between them. Germline CDR1 is MDHEN and CDR2 is SYDVKM. This CDR3 has 16 amino acids. CDR3 region: CASSFSGVASQETQYF. CDR3 DNA: TGTGCCAGCAGTTTCTCGGGGGTGGCCTCTCAAGAGACCCAGTACTTC.

This clone turned up a few times. J is TRBJ2-5 and V is TRBV18; 8 bases line up with TRBD1. V dropped 2 bases and J dropped 4; count of bases not matched to a gene: 9. Germline CDR1 KGHSH, CDR2 LQKENI. The CDR3 consists of 16 residues. CDR3 region: CASSPSRTGNAETQYF. CDR3 nucleotide sequence: TGTGCCAGCTCACCATCCAGGACAGGGAATGCAGAGACCCAGTACTTC.